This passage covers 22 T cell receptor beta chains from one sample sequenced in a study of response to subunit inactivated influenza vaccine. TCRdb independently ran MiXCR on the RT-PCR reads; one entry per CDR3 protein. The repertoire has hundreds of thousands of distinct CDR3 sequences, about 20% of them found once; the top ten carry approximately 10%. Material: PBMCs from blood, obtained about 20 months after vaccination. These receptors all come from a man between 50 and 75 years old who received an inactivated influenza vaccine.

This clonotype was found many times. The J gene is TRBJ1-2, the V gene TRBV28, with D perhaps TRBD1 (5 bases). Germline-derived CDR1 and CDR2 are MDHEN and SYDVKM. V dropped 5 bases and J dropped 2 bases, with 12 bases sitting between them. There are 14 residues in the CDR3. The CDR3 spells CASSEGRTNYGYTF. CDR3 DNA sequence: TGTGCCAGCAGTGAGGGACGGACCAACTATGGCTACACCTTC.

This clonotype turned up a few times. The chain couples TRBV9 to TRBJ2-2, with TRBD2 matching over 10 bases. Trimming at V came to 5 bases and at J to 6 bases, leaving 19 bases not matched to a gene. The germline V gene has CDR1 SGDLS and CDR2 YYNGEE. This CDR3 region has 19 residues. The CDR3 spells CASSTSGGALVSIAGELFF. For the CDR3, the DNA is TGTGCCAGCAGTACCAGCGGGGGGGCCCTCGTTTCTATCGCCGGGGAGCTGTTTTTT.

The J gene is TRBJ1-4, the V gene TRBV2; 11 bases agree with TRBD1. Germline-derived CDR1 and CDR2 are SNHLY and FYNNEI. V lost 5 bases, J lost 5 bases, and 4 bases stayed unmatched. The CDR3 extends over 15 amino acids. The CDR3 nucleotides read TGTGCCAGCAGTACCGGGACAGGGGGAAATGAAAAACTGTTTTTT. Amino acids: CASSTGTGGNEKLFF.

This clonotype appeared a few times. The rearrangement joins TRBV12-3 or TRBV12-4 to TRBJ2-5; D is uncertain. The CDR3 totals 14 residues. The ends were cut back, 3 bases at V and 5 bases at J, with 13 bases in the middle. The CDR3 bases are TGTGCCAGCAGTTTCGTACGACCCGACGAGACCCAGTACTTC. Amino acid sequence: CASSFVRPDETQYF.

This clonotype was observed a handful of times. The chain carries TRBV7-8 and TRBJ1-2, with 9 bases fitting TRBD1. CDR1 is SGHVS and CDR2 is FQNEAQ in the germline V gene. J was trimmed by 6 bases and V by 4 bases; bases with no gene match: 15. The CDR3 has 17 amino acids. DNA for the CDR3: TGTGCCAGCAGCTCCCTTATCTCCGCAACAGGGGGCGATGGCTACACCTTC. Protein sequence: CASSSLISATGGDGYTF.

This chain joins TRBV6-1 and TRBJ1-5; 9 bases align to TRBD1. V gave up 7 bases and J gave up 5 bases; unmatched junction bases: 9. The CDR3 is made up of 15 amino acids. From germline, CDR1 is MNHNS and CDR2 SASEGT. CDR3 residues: CASNPRDRAHQPQHF. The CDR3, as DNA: TGTGCCAGCAACCCCCGGGACAGGGCCCATCAGCCCCAGCATTTT.

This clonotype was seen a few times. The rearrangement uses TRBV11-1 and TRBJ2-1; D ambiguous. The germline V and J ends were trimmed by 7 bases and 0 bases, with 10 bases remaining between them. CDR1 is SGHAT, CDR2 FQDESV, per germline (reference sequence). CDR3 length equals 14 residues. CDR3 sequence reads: CASTTASSYNEQFF. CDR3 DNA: TGTGCCAGCACGACGGCTAGCTCCTACAATGAGCAGTTCTTC.

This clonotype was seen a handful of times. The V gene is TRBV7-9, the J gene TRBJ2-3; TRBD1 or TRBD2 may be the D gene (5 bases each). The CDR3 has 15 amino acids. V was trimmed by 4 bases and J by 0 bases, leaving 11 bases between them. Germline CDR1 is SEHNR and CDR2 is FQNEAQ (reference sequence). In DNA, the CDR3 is TGTGCCAGCAGCTCGCTTGAGGGGAGCACAGATACGCAGTATTTT. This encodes CASSSLEGSTDTQYF.

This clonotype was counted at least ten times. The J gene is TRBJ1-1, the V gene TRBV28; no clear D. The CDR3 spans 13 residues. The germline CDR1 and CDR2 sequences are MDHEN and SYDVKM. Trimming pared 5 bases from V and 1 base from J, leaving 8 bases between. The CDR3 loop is CASSGYQNTEAFF. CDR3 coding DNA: TGTGCCAGCAGTGGTTACCAGAACACTGAAGCTTTCTTT.

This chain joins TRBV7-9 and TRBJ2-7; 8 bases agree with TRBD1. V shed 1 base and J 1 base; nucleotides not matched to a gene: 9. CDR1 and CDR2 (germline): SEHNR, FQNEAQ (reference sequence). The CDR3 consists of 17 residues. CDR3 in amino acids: CASSLVGGDRTSYEQYF. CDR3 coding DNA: TGTGCCAGCAGCTTAGTAGGAGGGGACAGGACATCCTACGAGCAGTACTTC.

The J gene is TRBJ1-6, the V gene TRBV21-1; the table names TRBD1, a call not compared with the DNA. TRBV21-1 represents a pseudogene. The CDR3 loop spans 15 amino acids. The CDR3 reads CASSKERTGDSPLHF. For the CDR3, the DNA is TGTGCCAGCAGCAAAGAAAGGACGGGGGATTCACCCCTCCACTTT.

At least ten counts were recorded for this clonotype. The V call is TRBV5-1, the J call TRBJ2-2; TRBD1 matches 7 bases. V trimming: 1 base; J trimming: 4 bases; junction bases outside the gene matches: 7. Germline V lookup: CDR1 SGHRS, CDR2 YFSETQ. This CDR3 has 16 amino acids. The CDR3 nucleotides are TGCGCCAGCAGCTTGACCACAGGGGCCGCCACCGGGGAGCTGTTTTTT. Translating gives CASSLTTGAATGELFF.

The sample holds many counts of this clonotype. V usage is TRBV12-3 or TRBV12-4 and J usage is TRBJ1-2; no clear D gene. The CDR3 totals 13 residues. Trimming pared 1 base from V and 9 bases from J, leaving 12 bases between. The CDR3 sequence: CASSLGRRRSYTF. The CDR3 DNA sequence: TGTGCCAGCAGTTTAGGACGGCGAAGGAGCTACACCTTC.

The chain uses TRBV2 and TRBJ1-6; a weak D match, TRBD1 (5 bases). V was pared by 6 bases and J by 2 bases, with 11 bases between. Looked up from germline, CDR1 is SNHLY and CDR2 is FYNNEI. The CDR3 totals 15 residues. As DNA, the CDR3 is TGTGCCAGCAGGAGTCGGGGGGCCTATAATTCACCCCTCCACTTT. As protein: CASRSRGAYNSPLHF.

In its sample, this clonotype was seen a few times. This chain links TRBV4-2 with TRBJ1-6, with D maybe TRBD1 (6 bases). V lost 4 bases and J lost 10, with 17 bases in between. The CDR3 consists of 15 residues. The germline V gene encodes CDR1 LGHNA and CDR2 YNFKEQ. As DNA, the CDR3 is TGTGCCAGCAGCCTGGAGGGGGTAAAAAAATCACCCCTCCACTTT. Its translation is CASSLEGVKKSPLHF.

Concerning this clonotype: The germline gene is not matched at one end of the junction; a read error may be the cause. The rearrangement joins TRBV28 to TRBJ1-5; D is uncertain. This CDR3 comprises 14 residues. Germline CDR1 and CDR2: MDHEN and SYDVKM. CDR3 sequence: CASNRAAGNQAQHF. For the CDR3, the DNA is TGTGCCAGCAACCGGGCCGCCGGGAATCAGGCCCAGCATTTT.

In DNA, the CDR3 is TGTGCCAGCAGCCAAGGTTCAGGGATAGCGGGGGAGACCCAGTACTTC. Translating gives CASSQGSGIAGETQYF. The V call is TRBV3-1, the J call TRBJ2-5; 8 positions agree with TRBD2. V gave up 1 base and J gave up 5 bases; unmatched junction bases: 9. The CDR3 contains 16 residues. Germline V gene data show CDR1 as LGHDT and CDR2 as YNNKEL (reference sequence).

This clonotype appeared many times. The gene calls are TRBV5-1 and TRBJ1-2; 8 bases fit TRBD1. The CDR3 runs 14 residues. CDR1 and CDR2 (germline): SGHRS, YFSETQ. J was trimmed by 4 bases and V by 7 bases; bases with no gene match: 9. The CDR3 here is CASSDGTGGYGYTF. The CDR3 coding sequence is TGCGCCAGCTCCGATGGCACAGGGGGCTATGGCTACACCTTC.

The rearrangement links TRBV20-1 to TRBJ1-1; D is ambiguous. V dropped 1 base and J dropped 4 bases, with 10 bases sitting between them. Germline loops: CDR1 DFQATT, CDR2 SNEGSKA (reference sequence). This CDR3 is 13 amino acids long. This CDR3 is CSARGLQSTEAFF. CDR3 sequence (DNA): TGCAGTGCTAGAGGGCTACAGAGCACTGAAGCTTTCTTT.

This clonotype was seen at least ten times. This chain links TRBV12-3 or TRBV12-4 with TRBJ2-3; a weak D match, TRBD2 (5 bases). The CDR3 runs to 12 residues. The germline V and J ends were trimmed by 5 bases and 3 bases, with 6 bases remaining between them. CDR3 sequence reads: CASSPGTDTQYF. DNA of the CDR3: TGTGCCAGCAGTCCGGGGACAGATACGCAGTATTTT.

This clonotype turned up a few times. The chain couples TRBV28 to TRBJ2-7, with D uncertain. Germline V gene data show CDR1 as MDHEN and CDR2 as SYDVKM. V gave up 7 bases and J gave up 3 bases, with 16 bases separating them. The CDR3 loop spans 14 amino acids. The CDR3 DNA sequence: TGTGCCAGCAATGGGCCGTTAGGGCTCTACGAGCAGTACTTC. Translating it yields CASNGPLGLYEQYF.

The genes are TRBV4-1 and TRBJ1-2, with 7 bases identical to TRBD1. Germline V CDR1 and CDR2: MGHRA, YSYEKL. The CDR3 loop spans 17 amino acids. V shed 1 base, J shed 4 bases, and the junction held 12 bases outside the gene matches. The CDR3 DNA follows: TGCGCCAGCAGCCAAGTTGGACAGGCTAAGGGGTTCTATGGCTACACCTTC. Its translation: CASSQVGQAKGFYGYTF.